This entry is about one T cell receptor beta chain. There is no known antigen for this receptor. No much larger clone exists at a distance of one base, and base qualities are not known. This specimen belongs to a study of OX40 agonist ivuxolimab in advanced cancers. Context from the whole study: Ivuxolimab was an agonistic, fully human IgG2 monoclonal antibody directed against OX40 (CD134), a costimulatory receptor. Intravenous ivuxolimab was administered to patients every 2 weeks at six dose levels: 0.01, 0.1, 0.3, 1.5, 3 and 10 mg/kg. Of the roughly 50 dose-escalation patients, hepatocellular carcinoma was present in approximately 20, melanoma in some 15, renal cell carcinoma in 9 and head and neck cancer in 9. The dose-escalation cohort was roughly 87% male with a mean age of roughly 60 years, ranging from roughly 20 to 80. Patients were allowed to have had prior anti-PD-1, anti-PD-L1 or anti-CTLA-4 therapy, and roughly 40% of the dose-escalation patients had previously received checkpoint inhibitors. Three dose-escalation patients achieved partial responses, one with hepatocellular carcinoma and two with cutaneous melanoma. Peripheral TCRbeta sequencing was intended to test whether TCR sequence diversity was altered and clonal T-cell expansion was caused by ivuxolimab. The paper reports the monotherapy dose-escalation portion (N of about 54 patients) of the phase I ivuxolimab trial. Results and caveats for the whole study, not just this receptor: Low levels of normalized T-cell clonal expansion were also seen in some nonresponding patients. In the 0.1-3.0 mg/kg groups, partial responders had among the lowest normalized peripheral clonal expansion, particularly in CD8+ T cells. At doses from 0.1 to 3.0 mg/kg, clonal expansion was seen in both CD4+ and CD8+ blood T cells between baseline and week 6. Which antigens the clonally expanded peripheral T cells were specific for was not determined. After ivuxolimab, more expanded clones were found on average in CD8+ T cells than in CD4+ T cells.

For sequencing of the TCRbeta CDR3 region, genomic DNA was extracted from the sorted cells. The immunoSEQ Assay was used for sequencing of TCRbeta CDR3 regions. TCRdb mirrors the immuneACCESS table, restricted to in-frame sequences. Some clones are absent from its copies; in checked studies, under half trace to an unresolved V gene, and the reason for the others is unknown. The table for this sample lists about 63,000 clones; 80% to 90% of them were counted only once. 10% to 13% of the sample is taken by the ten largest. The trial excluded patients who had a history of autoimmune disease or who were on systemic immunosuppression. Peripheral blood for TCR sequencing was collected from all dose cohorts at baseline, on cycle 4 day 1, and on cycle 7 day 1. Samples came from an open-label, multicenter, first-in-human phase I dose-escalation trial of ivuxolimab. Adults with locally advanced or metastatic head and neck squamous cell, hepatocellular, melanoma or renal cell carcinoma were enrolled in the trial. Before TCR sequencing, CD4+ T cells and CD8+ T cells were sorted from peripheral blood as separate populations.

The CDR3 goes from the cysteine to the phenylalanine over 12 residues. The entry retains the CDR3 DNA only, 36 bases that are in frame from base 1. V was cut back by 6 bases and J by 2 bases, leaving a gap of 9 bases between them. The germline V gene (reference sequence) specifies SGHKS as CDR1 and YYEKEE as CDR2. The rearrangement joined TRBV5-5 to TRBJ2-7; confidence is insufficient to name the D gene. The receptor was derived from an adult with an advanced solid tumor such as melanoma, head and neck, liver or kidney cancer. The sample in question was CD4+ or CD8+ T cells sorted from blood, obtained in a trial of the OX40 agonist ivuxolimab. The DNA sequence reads TGTGCCAGCACAAACGGCCCCTACGAGCAGTACTTC. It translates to CASTNGPYEQYF.